Each of the 8 T cell receptor beta chains below was sequenced from the same sample in a study of CD4 T cells in relation to SARS-CoV-2 and coronaviruses. Method: immunoSEQ multiplex PCR; TCRdb's copy keeps in-frame clones and lacks some. Of around 69,000 clones listed, about 94% are singletons. Unexposed donor CD4+ T cells date from 2011-2018, before the COVID-19 pandemic. The sequencing sample was made of naive CD4+ T cells from PBMCs. The sample's subset: naive CD4+ T cells isolated by negative enrichment. The source is a human donor in good health.

The gene calls are TRBV6-5 and TRBJ2-3; 7 bases line up with TRBD2. The CDR3 contains 14 residues. The ends lost 2 bases at V and 1 base at J; junction bases unmatched: 0. CDR1 and CDR2 from the germline V gene are MNHEY and SVGAGI. CDR3 loop: CASSYSGGTDTQYF. CDR3 DNA: TGTGCCAGCAGTTACAGCGGGGGCACAGATACGCAGTATTTT.

The CDR3 DNA follows: TGTGCCAGCAGCTACGACAGGGGGCAAATTACCGGGGAGCTGTTTTTT. It is translated as CASSYDRGQITGELFF. The rearrangement uses TRBV3-1 (or the pseudogene TRBV3-2) and TRBJ2-2, with 10 bases that match TRBD1. Germline CDR1 is LGHDT and CDR2 is YNNKEL (reference sequence). Unmatched junction bases numbered 8, after V lost 5 bases and J lost 5 bases. The CDR3 loop spans 16 amino acids.

The V gene is TRBV11-1, the J gene TRBJ1-2; 10 bases line up with TRBD1. Germline loops: CDR1 SGHAT, CDR2 FQDESV (reference sequence). The CDR3 totals 13 residues. J gave up 7 bases and V 4 bases, and 3 bases lay outside the gene matches. Here the CDR3 reads CASSSGQGVGYTF. CDR3 coding DNA: TGTGCCAGCAGCTCCGGACAGGGGGTTGGCTACACCTTC.

This chain joins TRBV3-1 (or the pseudogene TRBV3-2) and TRBJ1-2; D remains unclear. The CDR3 extends over 15 amino acids. Germline-derived CDR1 and CDR2 are LGHDT and YNNKEL (reference sequence). Trimming removed 0 bases at V and 1 base at J, with 9 bases between. CDR3 amino acids: CASSQDSRSNYGYTF. CDR3 bases: TGTGCCAGCAGCCAAGATAGTCGGAGTAACTATGGCTACACCTTC.

The gene calls are TRBV18 and TRBJ2-1, with 11 bases fitting TRBD2. CDR1 is KGHSH, CDR2 LQKENI, per germline. This CDR3 spans 15 amino acids. The trim removed 6 bases at V and 3 bases at J, leaving 4 bases unmatched. CDR3 residues: CASSPLAGGYNEQFF. The CDR3 nucleotides are TGTGCCAGCTCGCCGCTAGCGGGAGGCTACAATGAGCAGTTCTTC.

The J gene is TRBJ2-7, the V gene TRBV9; D is undetermined. The CDR3 totals 14 residues. From germline, CDR1 is SGDLS and CDR2 YYNGEE. With 0 bases removed from V and 1 base from J, the gap between germline ends came to 8 bases. The CDR3 DNA sequence: TGTGCCAGCAGCGTAGGAATGGTTTCCTACGAGCAGTACTTC. Amino acids: CASSVGMVSYEQYF.

The gene calls are TRBV7-9 and TRBJ2-1; D gene uncertain. CDR1 SEHNR and CDR2 FQNEAQ come from the germline V gene (reference sequence). This CDR3 has 12 residues. Trimming pared 1 base from V and 6 bases from J, leaving 4 bases between. The CDR3 DNA sequence: TGTGCCAGCAGCTTAGTGGCCAATGAGCAGTTCTTC. Its translation: CASSLVANEQFF. Full variable domain (remainder filled in from reference TRBV7-9 and TRBJ2-1): DTGVSQNPRHKITKRGQNVTFRCDPISEHNRLYWYRQTLGQGPEFLTYFQNEAQLEKSRLLSDRFSAERPKGSFSTLEIQRTEQGDSAMYLCASSLVANEQFFGPGTRLTVL.

The V and J genes are TRBV7-2 and TRBJ1-3; D is unclear. V lost 4 bases, J lost 4 bases, and 14 bases lay in between. This CDR3 region has 15 residues. The germline V gene encodes CDR1 SGHTA and CDR2 FQGNSA. The CDR3 DNA reads as TGTGCCAGCAGCTCGGGCCGCAACGCAGGAAACACCATATATTTT. It translates to CASSSGRNAGNTIYF.